Below, 14 T cell receptor beta chains from the same sample are listed, as sequenced in a study of shared clonotypes between healthy human individuals. This table comes from immunoSEQ multiplex PCR, and its TCRdb copy is limited to in-frame clones, with some not included. The sample records 450,000 or so clones, 60% to 80% being singletons. The source material was PBMCs. The receptors shown here come from a woman between 40 and 50 years old in good health. Some clones in this sample may be carry-over from other donors' samples.

Turning to this clone: This probably arose from a read error, given a far larger clone one base away. The V call is TRBV30, the J call TRBJ2-7; D unclear. Germline V gene sequence: CDR1 GTSNPN, CDR2 SVGIG (reference sequence). CDR3 length equals 13 residues. V dropped 3 bases and J dropped 10 bases, with 19 bases sitting between them. The CDR3 DNA is TGTGCCTGGAGCAGTACTTACAAGTCCAAACAGTACTTC. This encodes CAWSSTYKSKQYF.

A remark on this clone: A single base is all that separates this from a far larger clone, so a read error is likely. Different DNA sequences within this sample yield the same CDR3. The V call is TRBV15, the J call TRBJ2-6; either TRBD1 or TRBD2 may fit D (5 bases each). The V end was cut by 1 base, the J end by 3 bases, with 10 bases between. CDR1 LNHNV and CDR2 YYDKDF come from the germline V gene (reference sequence). CDR3 length: 16 amino acids. This CDR3 is CATSRGGARGANVLTF. DNA for the CDR3: TGTGCCACCAGCAGAGGAGGGGCACGTGGGGCCAACGTCCTGACTTTC.

V usage is TRBV30 and J usage is TRBJ1-1, with 9 bases identical to TRBD1. The length of the CDR3 is 13 residues. The germline V gene has CDR1 GTSNPN and CDR2 SVGIG (reference sequence). V shed 8 bases and J 1 base; nucleotides not matched to a gene: 5. Written as DNA, the CDR3 is TGTGCCCGAAGGGACAGGGCGAACACTGAAGCTTTCTTT. It specifies CARRDRANTEAFF.

The chain uses TRBV7-6 and TRBJ2-6, with 7 nucleotides matching TRBD1. The J call may not be correct, given that the DNA end is closer to TRBJ2-7. CDR3 length equals 14 residues. Looked up from germline, CDR1 is SGHVS and CDR2 is FNYEAQ. The CDR3, as DNA: TGTGCCAGCAGCTTATGGGGCACAGGGGTCGAGCAGTACTTC. Its protein product is CASSLWGTGVEQYF.

This rearrangement joins TRBV18 to TRBJ2-7; 11 positions match TRBD2. From germline, CDR1 is KGHSH and CDR2 LQKENI. This CDR3 region has 16 residues. V gave up 3 bases and J gave up 1 base; unmatched junction bases: 5. This chain's CDR3 is CASSPVGTSGSYEQYF. CDR3 bases: TGTGCCAGCTCACCCGTCGGGACTAGCGGATCCTACGAGCAGTACTTC.

J is TRBJ2-7 and V is TRBV7-2; D is possibly TRBD1 (5 bases). Per the germline V gene, CDR1 is SGHTA and CDR2 is FQGNSA. The V end was cut by 0 bases, the J end by 6 bases, with 9 bases between. The CDR3 loop spans 13 amino acids. CDR3 sequence: CASSLATGTEQYF. The CDR3 region has the DNA TGTGCCAGCAGCTTAGCAACAGGTACCGAGCAGTACTTC.

The genes are TRBV5-1 and TRBJ2-5; tentatively, D is TRBD2 (5 bases). The CDR3 is made up of 16 amino acids. Trimming cost V 4 bases and J 5 bases, with 21 bases left between them. Germline assignment: CDR1 SGHRS and CDR2 YFSETQ. The DNA of the CDR3 is TGCGCCAGCAGCGCCAGCCGCTCCGGGGTCGGGGAGACCCAGTACTTC. Residues: CASSASRSGVGETQYF.

V and J are TRBV11-2 and TRBJ2-7; the match to TRBD2 covers 7 bases. The J segment lost 6 bases and the V segment lost 5 bases, leaving 7 bases of the junction unmatched. From germline, CDR1 is SGHAT and CDR2 FQNNGV. The CDR3 length is 13 residues. The CDR3 loop is CASSQATGGEQYF. The CDR3, as DNA: TGTGCCAGCAGCCAAGCGACGGGGGGCGAGCAGTACTTC.

With respect to this clone: At the DNA level, this CDR3 is encoded by other sequences in the same sample as well. The chain has TRBV7-3 and TRBJ2-7, with 9 bases aligning to TRBD2. CDR3 length: 14 amino acids. From germline, CDR1 is SGHTA and CDR2 FQGTGA. Unmatched junction bases numbered 3, after V lost 2 bases and J lost 4 bases. The CDR3 protein is CASSLAGGPYEQYF. The CDR3 DNA reads as TGTGCCAGCAGCTTAGCGGGAGGGCCGTACGAGCAGTACTTC.

As concerns this clone: It differs at one base from a far larger clone, so likely a read error. The chain joins TRBV5-4 to TRBJ2-7; tentative D call: TRBD1 (5 bases). Germline V gives CDR1 SGHNT, CDR2 YYREEE (reference sequence). The CDR3 consists of 14 residues. For the CDR3, the DNA is TGTGCCAGCGGCTTGGGGCAATGGAAGGGCGAGCAGTACTTC. Its translation is CASGLGQWKGEQYF.

This rearrangement joins TRBV7-2 to TRBJ2-1; D remains unclear. Trimming stripped 7 bases from V and 5 bases from J, with 9 bases between. Germline V gene sequence: CDR1 SGHTA, CDR2 FQGNSA. This CDR3 region has 12 residues. In DNA, the CDR3 is TGTGCCAGCACTCGGAGCAACAATGAGCAGTTCTTC. Translating it yields CASTRSNNEQFF.

With respect to this clone: This likely stems from a read error, as it lies one base from a far larger clone. The chain employs TRBV28 and TRBJ1-1, with TRBD1 identical over 11 bases. In germline, CDR1 is MDHEN, CDR2 SYDVKM. V shed 2 bases, J shed 5 bases, and the junction held 4 bases outside the gene matches. The CDR3 totals 15 residues. For the CDR3, the DNA is TGTGCCAGCAGTTTAGTGGGACAGGGGGTGACTGAAGCTTTCTTT. It specifies CASSLVGQGVTEAFF.

As for this clone: A single base is all that separates this from a far larger clone, so a read error is likely. This sequence joins TRBV11-3 and TRBJ1-1, with a possible D match to TRBD1 (5 bases). Germline-derived CDR1 and CDR2 are SGHNT and YENEEA. CDR3 length: 15 amino acids. As DNA, the CDR3 is TGTGCCGGCAGCACCCCGGGACGGAAGAACACTGAAGCTTTCTTT. The encoded protein is CAGSTPGRKNTEAFF.

The V gene is TRBV7-2, the J gene TRBJ1-2; the D is unclear. The CDR3 is 12 amino acids. The germline V and J ends were trimmed by 1 base and 6 bases, with 6 bases remaining between them. Germline loops: CDR1 SGHTA, CDR2 FQGNSA. The CDR3 DNA sequence: TGTGCCAGCAGCTTAGGAACAAATGGCTACACCTTC. Its protein is CASSLGTNGYTF.